The 18 T cell receptor beta chains listed next were all sequenced from one sample in a study of beta chain features in type 1 diabetes. Points from the study as a whole: Researchers report that Type 1 diabetes patients had moderately but significantly shorter TCRB CDR3s across all four CD4+ subsets.

No cognate antigen is known for these TCRs. Reverse transcription of all isolated RNA meant that expressed TCRB transcripts were sequenced. Using immunoSEQ multiplex PCR, the repertoire was profiled, and TCRdb retains in-frame clones only, with some absent. This table holds over 600,000 clones, around 12% found once. Sequenced material: naive CD4+ T cells from blood. The receptors originated from a man aged 25 to 40 with type 1 diabetes.

The rearrangement joins TRBV27 to TRBJ1-1; 7 nucleotides line up with TRBD1. V lost 0 bases, J lost 5 bases, and 9 bases stayed unmatched. Germline CDR1 reads MNHEY; CDR2 reads SMNVEV (reference sequence). The CDR3 spans 16 residues. This CDR3 is CASSLSGGRTGTEAFF. The CDR3 coding sequence is TGTGCCAGCAGTTTATCTGGGGGGAGGACAGGAACTGAAGCTTTCTTT.

The gene calls are TRBV9 and TRBJ1-1, with a weak D call TRBD1 (5 bases). Germline V CDR1 and CDR2: SGDLS, YYNGEE. V shed 0 bases and J shed 5 bases, with 8 bases lying between them. This CDR3 has 13 residues. CDR3 in amino acids: CASSVAEGTEAFF. As DNA, the CDR3 is TGTGCCAGCAGCGTAGCTGAGGGGACTGAAGCTTTCTTT.

The rearrangement joins TRBV19 to TRBJ2-2, with D perhaps assigned TRBD1 or TRBD2 (5 bases each). This CDR3 contains 14 residues. Trimming took off 5 bases at V and 6 bases at J, with 13 bases between the two ends. Looked up from germline, CDR1 is LNHDA and CDR2 is SQIVND (reference sequence). The CDR3 reads CASSLGVRAGELFF. The CDR3, as DNA: TGTGCCAGTAGTTTGGGAGTCAGGGCCGGGGAGCTGTTTTTT.

This clone was seen more than once but under ten times. V is TRBV5-1 and J is TRBJ2-5, with a weak D call TRBD2 (6 bases). This CDR3 contains 15 residues. Trimming pared 0 bases from V and 1 base from J, leaving 10 bases between. Per the germline V gene, CDR1 is SGHRS and CDR2 is YFSETQ. The DNA for the CDR3 is TGCGCCAGCAGCTTGGCGACTAGGATCCAAGAGACCCAGTACTTC. Encoded protein: CASSLATRIQETQYF.

The chain employs TRBV15 and TRBJ1-5, with D perhaps TRBD1 (6 bases). The CDR3 has 16 residues. The V end was cut by 2 bases, the J end by 0 bases, with 11 bases between. Germline loops: CDR1 LNHNV, CDR2 YYDKDF (reference sequence). Here the CDR3 DNA reads TGTGCCACCAGCAGAAAGCAGGGGCATAGCAATCAGCCCCAGCATTTT. It yields the protein CATSRKQGHSNQPQHF.

The chain combines TRBV27 with TRBJ1-2, with TRBD1 matching 7 bases. There are 14 residues in the CDR3. Germline values: CDR1 MNHEY, CDR2 SMNVEV (reference sequence). V was pared by 0 bases and J by 4 bases, with 2 bases of the junction left unmatched. CDR3 DNA: TGTGCCAGCAGTTTATCTTGGGACAGCTATGGCTACACCTTC. It translates to CASSLSWDSYGYTF.

This clone has more than one count but fewer than ten. This sequence joins TRBV6-5 and TRBJ1-6, with D tentatively TRBD1 (5 bases). V was cut by 2 bases and J by 9 bases, with 14 bases left in between. This CDR3 region has 15 residues. Per germline, CDR1 MNHEY and CDR2 SVGAGI. CDR3 loop: CASSYGTAASSPLHF. The CDR3 DNA is TGTGCCAGCAGTTACGGGACGGCGGCAAGTTCACCCCTCCACTTT.

This rearrangement joins TRBV7-2 to TRBJ2-3; D may correspond to TRBD1 or TRBD2 (5 bases each). V was trimmed by 5 bases and J by 4 bases, leaving 16 bases between them. Germline V gene lookup returns CDR1 SGHTA and CDR2 FQGNSA. The CDR3 contains 15 residues. The CDR3 bases are TGTGCCAGCAGCCCCTCGGGGCAGCTCTCAGATACGCAGTATTTT. It encodes CASSPSGQLSDTQYF.

This clone was seen more than once but under ten times. In DNA, the CDR3 is TGTGCCTGGAGTGTACCGGGGCGCAGGGGCTACACCTTC. This gives the protein CAWSVPGRRGYTF. The chain combines TRBV30 with TRBJ1-2; maybe TRBD1 (5 bases). Germline CDR1 is GTSNPN and CDR2 is SVGIG (reference sequence). This CDR3 has 13 amino acids. The V end was cut by 0 bases, the J end by 8 bases, with 13 bases between.

This clone was recorded a few times. This chain joins TRBV9 and TRBJ2-5; TRBD2 is a possible D gene (5 bases). Germline CDR1 is SGDLS and CDR2 is YYNGEE. Between the trimmed V and J ends, which lost 0 bases and 5 bases, there was a span of 14 bases. This CDR3 is built from 15 residues. CDR3 residues: CASSVGNPGSETQYF. The CDR3 DNA reads as TGTGCCAGCAGCGTAGGAAACCCGGGGTCGGAGACCCAGTACTTC.

The chain links TRBV18 to TRBJ1-4; maybe TRBD1 (6 bases). This CDR3 contains 19 residues. The germline V gene encodes CDR1 KGHSH and CDR2 LQKENI. Trimming took 5 bases from V and 8 from J, leaving 30 bases between them. The DNA for the CDR3 is TGTGCCAGCTCATCAGGGGCAATCGCAGGAAGTTGGCGGGAGGAAAAACTGTTTTTT. It yields the protein CASSSGAIAGSWREEKLFF.

This clone was observed a handful of times. The V and J genes are TRBV19 and TRBJ1-1; a weak D match, TRBD1 (5 bases). The CDR3 has 13 residues. Trimming removed 7 bases at V and 5 bases at J, with 14 bases between. Looked up from germline, CDR1 is LNHDA and CDR2 is SQIVND (reference sequence). This CDR3 is CASNRGRRTEAFF. The CDR3 DNA reads as TGTGCCAGTAACCGGGGCCGTCGGACTGAAGCTTTCTTT.

The rearrangement uses TRBV4-1 and TRBJ2-3; no reliable D call. Germline V gives CDR1 MGHRA, CDR2 YSYEKL. The V end lost 4 bases, the J end lost 5 bases, and 10 bases lay between the germline ends. The CDR3 loop spans 13 amino acids. This CDR3 reads CASSLLFGDTQYF. For the CDR3, the DNA is TGCGCCAGCAGCCTACTGTTTGGAGATACGCAGTATTTT.

The chain couples TRBV25-1 to TRBJ1-4; TRBD1 is a possible D gene (6 bases). The length of the CDR3 is 15 residues. Trimming pared 4 bases from V and 5 bases from J, leaving 14 bases between. Germline CDR1 MGHDK, CDR2 SYGVNS. The CDR3 coding sequence is TGTGCCAGCAGTGTTAGGGCAGGGGCAAATGAAAAACTGTTTTTT. This encodes CASSVRAGANEKLFF.

This clone was seen a few times. This rearrangement joins TRBV7-2 to TRBJ1-6; D gene ambiguous. V was trimmed by 1 base and J by 8 bases, leaving 12 bases between them. The germline V gene has CDR1 SGHTA and CDR2 FQGNSA. CDR3 length: 15 residues. CDR3 bases: TGTGCCAGCAGCTTAGGGCAGGTCGGGGATTCACCCCTCCACTTT. Amino acids: CASSLGQVGDSPLHF. Complete variable domain (other parts from reference TRBV7-2 and TRBJ1-6): GAGVSQSPSNKVTEKGKDVELRCDPISGHTALYWYRQSLGQGLEFLIYFQGNSAPDKSGLPSDRFSAERTGGSVSTLTIQRTQQEDSAVYLCASSLGQVGDSPLHFGNGTRLTVT.

The genes are TRBV9 and TRBJ1-4; TRBD1 agrees at 7 bases. The CDR3 length is 14 residues. Germline V gene data show CDR1 as SGDLS and CDR2 as YYNGEE. The ends lost 4 bases at V and 4 bases at J; junction bases unmatched: 4. The CDR3 nucleotides are TGTGCCAGCAGCCCCCAGGGGGATAATGAAAAACTGTTTTTT. Protein: CASSPQGDNEKLFF.

This clone came up a few times. As DNA, the CDR3 is TGTGCCAGCAGTTACGGGCCCCCGAGCTATGGCTACACCTTC. It translates to CASSYGPPSYGYTF. The J gene is TRBJ1-2, the V gene TRBV6-5; unclear D gene. The germline CDR1 and CDR2 sequences are MNHEY and SVGAGI. CDR3 length: 14 residues. V was trimmed by 2 bases and J by 4 bases, leaving 11 bases between them.

This clone was observed a few times. The rearrangement uses TRBV19 and TRBJ1-6, with D tentatively TRBD1 (6 bases). From germline, CDR1 is LNHDA and CDR2 SQIVND (reference sequence). The CDR3 has 14 residues. The V end was cut by 5 bases, the J end by 8 bases, with 13 bases between. The chain's CDR3 is CASSRGAMDSPLHF. CDR3 coding DNA: TGTGCCAGTAGTCGGGGGGCAATGGATTCACCCCTCCACTTT.